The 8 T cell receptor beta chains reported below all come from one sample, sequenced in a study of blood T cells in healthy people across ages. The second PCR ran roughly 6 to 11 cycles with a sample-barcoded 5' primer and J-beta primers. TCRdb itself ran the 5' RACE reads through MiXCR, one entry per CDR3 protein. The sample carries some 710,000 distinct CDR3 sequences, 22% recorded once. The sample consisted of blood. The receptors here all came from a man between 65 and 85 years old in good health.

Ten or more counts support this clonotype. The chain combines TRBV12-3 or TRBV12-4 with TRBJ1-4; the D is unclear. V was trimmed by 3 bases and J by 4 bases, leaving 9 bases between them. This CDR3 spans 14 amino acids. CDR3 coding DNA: TGTGCCAGCAGTTTCCAACAGATTAATGAAAAACTGTTTTTT. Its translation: CASSFQQINEKLFF.

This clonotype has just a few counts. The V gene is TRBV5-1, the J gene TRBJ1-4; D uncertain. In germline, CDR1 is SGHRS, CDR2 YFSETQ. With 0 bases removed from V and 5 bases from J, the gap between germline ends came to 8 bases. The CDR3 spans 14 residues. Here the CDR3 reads CASSLGRENEKLFF. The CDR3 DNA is TGCGCCAGCAGCTTGGGACGTGAGAATGAAAAACTGTTTTTT.

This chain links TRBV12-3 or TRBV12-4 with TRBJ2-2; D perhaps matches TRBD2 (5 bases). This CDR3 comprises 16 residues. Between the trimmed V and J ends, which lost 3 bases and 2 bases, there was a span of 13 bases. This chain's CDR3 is CASSLAGRGNTGELFF. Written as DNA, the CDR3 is TGTGCCAGCAGTTTGGCGGGCCGGGGTAACACCGGGGAGCTGTTTTTT.

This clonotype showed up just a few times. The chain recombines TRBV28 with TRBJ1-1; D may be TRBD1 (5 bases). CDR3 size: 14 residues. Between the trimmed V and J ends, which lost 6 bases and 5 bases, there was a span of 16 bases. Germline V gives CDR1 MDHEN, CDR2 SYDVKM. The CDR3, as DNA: TGTGCCAGCAGCCTTGAGTGGGGGGGGACTGAAGCTTTCTTT. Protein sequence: CASSLEWGGTEAFF.

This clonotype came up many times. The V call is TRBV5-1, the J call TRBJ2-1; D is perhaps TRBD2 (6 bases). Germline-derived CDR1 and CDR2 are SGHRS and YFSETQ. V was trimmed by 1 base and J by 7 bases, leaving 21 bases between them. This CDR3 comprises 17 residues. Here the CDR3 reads CASSLSGDSSPWNEQFF. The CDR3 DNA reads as TGCGCCAGCAGCTTGAGTGGGGACTCGAGCCCTTGGAATGAGCAGTTCTTC.

The CDR3 region has the DNA TGTGCCAGCAGTTATCCTTCCGGGGGGGGTTATAGCTACACCTTC. Protein product: CASSYPSGGGYSYTF. This rearrangement joins TRBV6-6 to TRBJ1-2; D may be TRBD1 (5 bases). The CDR3 totals 15 residues. Germline V gene lookup returns CDR1 MNHNY and CDR2 SVGAGI (reference sequence). V lost 3 bases and J 9 bases, leaving 20 bases between the germline ends.

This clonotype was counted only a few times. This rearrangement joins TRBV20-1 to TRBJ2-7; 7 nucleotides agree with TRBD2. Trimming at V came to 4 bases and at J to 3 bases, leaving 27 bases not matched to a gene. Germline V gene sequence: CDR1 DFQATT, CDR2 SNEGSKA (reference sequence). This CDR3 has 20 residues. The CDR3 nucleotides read TGCAGTGCTAATTCTAATTCTTTGGCTAGCGGTTCCCGGACCTACTACGAGCAGTACTTC. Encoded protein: CSANSNSLASGSRTYYEQYF.

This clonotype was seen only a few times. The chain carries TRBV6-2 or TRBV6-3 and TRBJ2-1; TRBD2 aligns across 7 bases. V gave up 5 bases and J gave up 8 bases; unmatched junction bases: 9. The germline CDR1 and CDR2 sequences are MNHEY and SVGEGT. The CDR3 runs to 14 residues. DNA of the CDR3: TGTGCCAGCAGTACAGCGGGACCGCGGTATGAGCAGTTCTTC. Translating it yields CASSTAGPRYEQFF.